Each of the 9 T cell receptor beta chains below was sequenced from the same sample in a study of metastatic and nonmetastatic thyroid tumors. No treatment had been given to any patient before thyroid surgery. TCRdb re-clonotyped the PCR reads through MiXCR. The profile covers under 25,000 clones, with 15% to 17% appearing a single time and about 39% taken by the ten largest. Material: blood. Every receptor here comes from a female donor with papillary thyroid cancer or a benign thyroid nodule (not recorded which). Some clones in this sample may be carry-over from other donors' samples.

This clone was recorded many times. The J gene is TRBJ2-7, the V gene TRBV20-1; 15 nucleotides agree with TRBD2. The CDR3 covers 16 residues. Germline CDR1 DFQATT, CDR2 SNEGSKA (reference sequence). The V segment lost 1 base and the J segment 2 bases; nucleotides outside the gene matches: 3. The CDR3 coding sequence is TGCAGTGCTAGAGCTGGGACTAGCGGGGGGACCTACGAGCAGTACTTC. This translates into CSARAGTSGGTYEQYF.

This clone was seen many times. This is likely a read error, given that the CDR3 carries no conserved phenylalanine or tryptophan at its end. The chain couples TRBV11-2 to TRBJ2-3; a weak D match, TRBD2 (5 bases). Trimming took off 8 bases at V and 7 bases at J, with 16 bases between the two ends. Germline V CDR1 and CDR2: SGHAT, FQNNGV. The CDR3 covers 13 residues. The CDR3 nucleotides are TGTGCCAGCCTTTTGGGCCCGACTAATACGCAGTATCTT. It is translated as CASLLGPTNTQYL.

This clone occurred many times. This may stem from a read error, because a much larger clone lies one nucleotide away. In the same sample, other DNA sequences code for this CDR3. V and J are TRBV6-1 and TRBJ2-5, with TRBD2 identical over 7 bases. CDR3 length: 13 amino acids. After removal of 6 bases from V and 5 bases from J, the junction contained 6 bases not matched to a gene. Germline loops: CDR1 MNHNS, CDR2 SASEGT. The CDR3: CASRQGLGETQYF. CDR3 sequence (DNA): TGTGCCAGCAGACAAGGACTAGGGGAGACCCAGTACTTC.

This clone was observed a handful of times. The chain links TRBV6-5 to TRBJ2-7, with D perhaps matching TRBD2 (6 bases). Germline lookup yields CDR1 MNHEY and CDR2 SVGAGI. CDR3 length: 13 amino acids. V lost 4 bases, J lost 1 base, and 8 bases lay in between. The CDR3 protein is CASSSEGSYEQYF. CDR3 coding DNA: TGTGCCAGCAGTTCGGAGGGATCCTACGAGCAGTACTTC.

By its share, this clone is medium-sized. Written as DNA, the CDR3 is TGTGCCAGCAGTGAAGGACAGGGGAACGAGCAGTACTTC. Protein: CASSEGQGNEQYF. This chain connects TRBV25-1 to TRBJ2-7; 9 nucleotides align to TRBD1. In germline, CDR1 is MGHDK, CDR2 SYGVNS. The junction had 1 base not matched to a gene; V was cut back by 2 bases and J by 5 bases. The CDR3 runs 13 residues.

The table lists this clone with many counts. The chain joins TRBV29-1 to TRBJ1-2, with D tentatively TRBD1 (5 bases). The germline gives CDR1 SQVTM, CDR2 ANQGSEA. Trimming took 6 bases from V and 2 from J, leaving 10 bases between them. The CDR3 covers 12 residues. This CDR3 is CSVGTANYGYTF. The CDR3 DNA sequence: TGCAGCGTGGGGACGGCCAACTATGGCTACACCTTC.

The chain joins TRBV12-3 or TRBV12-4 to TRBJ1-1; D is ambiguous. The ends were cut back, 3 bases at V and 0 bases at J, with 8 bases in the middle. This CDR3 has 14 amino acids. DNA of the CDR3: TGTGCCAGCAGTTTGGGAACCTTGAACACTGAAGCTTTCTTT. Amino acid sequence: CASSLGTLNTEAFF.

This clone was seen at least ten times. The chain carries TRBV28 and TRBJ2-2, with a tentative D call TRBD1 (5 bases). V dropped 4 bases and J dropped 8 bases, with 20 bases sitting between them. The CDR3 is made up of 16 amino acids. Germline CDR1 reads MDHEN; CDR2 reads SYDVKM. This CDR3 is CASSSFQSAGSGELFF. Written as DNA, the CDR3 is TGTGCCAGCAGTTCCTTCCAAAGCGCAGGGTCGGGGGAGCTGTTTTTT.

This clone came up many times. The gene calls are TRBV20-1 and TRBJ2-1, with a weak D call TRBD2 (5 bases). The ends were cut back, 3 bases at V and 5 bases at J, with 11 bases in the middle. CDR1 is DFQATT, CDR2 SNEGSKA, per germline (reference sequence). This CDR3 contains 13 residues. CDR3 bases: TGCAGTGCTAGCAGAGGGCCACACAATGAGCAGTTCTTC. It specifies CSASRGPHNEQFF.